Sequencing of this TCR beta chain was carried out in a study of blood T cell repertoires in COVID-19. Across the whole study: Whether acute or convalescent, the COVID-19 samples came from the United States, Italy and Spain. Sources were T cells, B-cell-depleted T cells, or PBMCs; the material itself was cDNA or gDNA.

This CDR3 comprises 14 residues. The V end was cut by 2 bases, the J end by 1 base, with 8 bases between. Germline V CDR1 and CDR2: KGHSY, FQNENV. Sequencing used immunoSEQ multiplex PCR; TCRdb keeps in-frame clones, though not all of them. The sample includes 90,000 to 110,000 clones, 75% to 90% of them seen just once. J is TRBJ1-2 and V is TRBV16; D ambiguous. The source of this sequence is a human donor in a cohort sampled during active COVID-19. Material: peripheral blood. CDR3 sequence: CASSQMSINYGYTF. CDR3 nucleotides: TGTGCCAGCAGCCAAATGTCTATTAACTATGGCTACACCTTC.